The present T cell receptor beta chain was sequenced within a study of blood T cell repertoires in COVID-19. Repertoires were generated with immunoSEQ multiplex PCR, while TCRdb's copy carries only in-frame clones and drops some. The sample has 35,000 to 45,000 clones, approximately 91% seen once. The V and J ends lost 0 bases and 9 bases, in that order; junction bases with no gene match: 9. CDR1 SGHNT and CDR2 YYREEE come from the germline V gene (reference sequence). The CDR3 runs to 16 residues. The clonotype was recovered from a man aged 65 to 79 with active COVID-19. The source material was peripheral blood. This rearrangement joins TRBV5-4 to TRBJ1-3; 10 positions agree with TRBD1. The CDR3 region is CASSLGPGQGESTIYF. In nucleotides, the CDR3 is TGTGCCAGCAGCTTGGGCCCCGGACAGGGGGAGAGCACCATATATTTT.